Listed below are T cell receptor beta chains from one sample, sequenced in a study of blood T cell repertoires in COVID-19. The data were produced by immunoSEQ multiplex PCR, yet TCRdb's version contains in-frame clones alone and is incomplete. The table records 150,000 to 200,000 clones, around four fifths of them present only once. Sequenced: peripheral blood. The receptors originated from a young woman with acute or convalescent COVID-19. The CDR3 runs from the conserved cysteine through the conserved F or W. D genes are given only for firm matches. Size tells how often a clone was seen (once, few, many) or the class of an expanded clone, and some rows leave it out.

v_gene	j_gene	d_gene	abundance	CDR3nt	CDR3aa
TRBV4-3	TRBJ2-1	.	.	TGCGCCAGCAGCCAGACGACCCCGGGTGAGCAGTTCTTC	CASSQTTPGEQFF
TRBV7-2	TRBJ2-2	.	.	TGTGCCAGCAGCCCGCACAGGGACACCGGGGAGCTGTTTTTT	CASSPHRDTGELFF
TRBV7-3	TRBJ2-5	.	.	TGTGCCAGCAGCCCCGGACTGACTTCGGAGACCCAGTACTTC	CASSPGLTSETQYF
TRBV5-4	TRBJ1-3	.	.	TGTGCCAGCAGCTTGGGTGGCAGGGGTCCAGACACCATATATTTT	CASSLGGRGPDTIYF
TRBV7-6	TRBJ2-5	.	.	TGTGCCAGCAGCTTAGGACAGACGGCTACGTTCAGAGAGACCCAGTACTTC	CASSLGQTATFRETQYF
TRBV5-5	TRBJ2-1	TRBD2	.	TGTGCCAGCAGCCCCAAGGGGACTAGCGGGGATAGCTCCTACAATGAGCAGTTCTTC	CASSPKGTSGDSSYNEQFF
TRBV7-6	TRBJ2-5	TRBD2	.	TGTGCCAGCAGCCCCCGGAGTGGTCGGGAGGGACAAGAGACCCAGTACTTC	CASSPRSGREGQETQYF
TRBV19	TRBJ1-6	.	.	TGTGCCAGTAGTATAGGCCAGCGGAATTCACCCCTCCACTTT	CASSIGQRNSPLHF
TRBV19	TRBJ2-7	TRBD1	.	TGTGCCAGTAGTTCGGTAACCGGGACAGGTAAGGACGAGCAGTACTTC	CASSSVTGTGKDEQYF
TRBV3-1/TRBV3-2	TRBJ2-2	.	few	TGTGCCAGCAGCCACACAGGGTTGCTGCTGTTTTTT	CASSHTGLLLFF
TRBV28	TRBJ1-1	TRBD1	.	TGTGCCAGCAGTTATGGACAGGGGCCGGCTGAAGCTTTCTTT	CASSYGQGPAEAFF
TRBV28	TRBJ2-2	.	.	TGTGCGACCCAGGGGGGCAGCGGATGGCGGGAGCTGTTTTTT	CATQGGSGWRELFF
TRBV28	TRBJ1-5	.	once	TGTGCCAGCAGTTATAAGGGGCCGAGGCAGCCCCAGCATTTT	CASSYKGPRQPQHF
TRBV2	TRBJ2-7	TRBD1	few	TGTGCCAGCAGTCGGGACAGGGTAAGCGAGCAGTACTTC	CASSRDRVSEQYF
TRBV5-1	TRBJ1-6	.	.	TGCGCCAGCAGCTTGGACGGCGGGGGAAGTCTTTCACCCCTCCACTTT	CASSLDGGGSLSPLHF
TRBV5-1	TRBJ1-1	.	.	TGCGCCAGCAGCTTAGGCAACAGGTACACTGAAGCTTTCTTT	CASSLGNRYTEAFF
TRBV7-2	TRBJ2-1	TRBD2	.	TGTGCCAGCAGCTTCCAACTAGCGGGAGGGTTTAGGGAGCAGTTCTTC	CASSFQLAGGFREQFF
TRBV19	TRBJ2-3	TRBD1	.	TGTGCCAGCAGAGACAGGGGCCTCACAGATACGCAGTATTTT	CASRDRGLTDTQYF
TRBV7-6	TRBJ2-3	TRBD2	.	TGTGCCAGCAGCTTAGGCGGGGGGGCAGATACGCAGTATTTT	CASSLGGGADTQYF
TRBV28	TRBJ1-5	.	.	TGTGCCAGCAGTTTCCCCTCGTGGCCCCAGCATTTT	CASSFPSWPQHF
TRBV30	TRBJ1-6	TRBD1	once	TGTGCCTGGAGAACCTCCGGGACAGTAAATTCACCCCTCCACTTT	CAWRTSGTVNSPLHF
TRBV5-1	TRBJ1-1	.	few	TGCGCCAGCAGCTTGGATACATCGGGGTCGTACACTGAAGCTTTCTTT	CASSLDTSGSYTEAFF